This T cell receptor (beta chain) came from a study of T cell repertoires in cytomegalovirus infection. TCRdb analysed the reads with MiXCR anew, one entry per CDR3 protein. Of around 710,000 distinct CDR3 sequences in the sample, 29% were seen once. Trimming stripped 7 bases from V and 3 bases from J, with 15 bases between. The CDR3 is 13 amino acids. From germline, CDR1 is DFQATT and CDR2 SNEGSKA (reference sequence). On this clonotype: What it binds is unknown.

J is TRBJ1-2 and V is TRBV20-1; TRBD1 might be the D (5 bases). The sequencing used cultured CD8+ T cells from PBMCs, collected from culture after CMV antigen stimulation. This TCR was sampled from a human donor in good health (CMV status not recorded). Some clones in this sample may be carry-over from other donors' samples. The CDR3 coding sequence is TGCAGTGTGATGGCAGACAGAGACTATGGCTACACCTTC. The encoded protein is CSVMADRDYGYTF.